The T cell receptor beta chain described here comes from a study of regulatory T cells in long-lasting Graves disease. Findings and caveats of the study: Persistent Graves' patients showed less TCR diversity than newly diagnosed patients showed. Newly diagnosed disease favored TRBV20-1 and TRBJ2-1 over persistent disease.

Construction of TCR beta libraries relied on iRepertoire HTBI primers and on Arm-PCR targeting CDR3 regions. TCRdb fed the multiplex PCR reads into MiXCR, producing one record per CDR3 protein. The sample has roughly 610,000 distinct CDR3 sequences, approximately 15% seen once. The CDR3 loop spans 13 amino acids. The germline gives CDR1 SGHDN, CDR2 FVKESK. With 1 base removed from V and 4 bases from J, the gap between germline ends came to 6 bases. Time point given: newly diagnosed GD, antithyroid drugs for less than 3 months. Construction of the TCR library relied on RNA isolated from PBMCs. In regard to this clonotype: What it binds is not known.

These same records also appear under a second study, on T cells in Graves' hyperthyroidism and ophthalmopathy.

The source was peripheral blood mononuclear cells (PBMCs), collected at new diagnosis, from a patient treated with antithyroid drugs. The source of this sequence is a woman in her twenties or thirties with Graves disease. The rearrangement links TRBV14 to TRBJ2-3; D not certain. The CDR3 reads CASSQGHADTQYF. The CDR3 bases are TGTGCCAGCAGCCAAGGGCATGCAGATACGCAGTATTTT.